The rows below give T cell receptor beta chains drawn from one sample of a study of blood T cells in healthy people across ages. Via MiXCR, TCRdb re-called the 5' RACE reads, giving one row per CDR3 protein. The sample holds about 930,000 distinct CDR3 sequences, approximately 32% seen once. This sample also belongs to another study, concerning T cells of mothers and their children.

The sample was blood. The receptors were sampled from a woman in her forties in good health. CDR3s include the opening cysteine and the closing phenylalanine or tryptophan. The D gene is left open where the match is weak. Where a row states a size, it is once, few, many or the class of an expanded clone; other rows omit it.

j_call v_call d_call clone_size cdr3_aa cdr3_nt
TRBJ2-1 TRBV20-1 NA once CSTRKTGNEQFF TGCAGTACTAGAAAGACAGGCAATGAGCAGTTCTTC
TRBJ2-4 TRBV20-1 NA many CSALDGLPDLAKNIQYF TGCAGTGCTTTGGACGGCCTTCCTGATCTAGCCAAAAACATTCAGTACTTC
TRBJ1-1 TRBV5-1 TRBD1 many CASSLGQGFTEAFF TGCGCCAGCAGCTTGGGACAGGGTTTCACTGAAGCTTTCTTT
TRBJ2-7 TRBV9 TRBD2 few CASSETPEGGAYEQYF TGTGCCAGCAGCGAGACCCCCGAGGGAGGGGCCTACGAGCAGTACTTC
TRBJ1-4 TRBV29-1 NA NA CSAGKGPNEKLFF TGCAGCGCGGGAAAAGGGCCAAATGAAAAACTGTTTTTT
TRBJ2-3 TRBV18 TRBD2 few CASSPGLVRTDTQYF TGTGCCAGCTCACCCGGACTAGTGCGCACAGATACGCAGTATTTT
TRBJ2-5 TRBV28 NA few CASSLPVGYQETQYF TGTGCCAGCAGTTTACCGGTAGGGTACCAAGAGACCCAGTACTTC
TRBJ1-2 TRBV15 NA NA CATSRGGGYAYGYTF TGTGCCACCAGCAGAGGCGGAGGGTATGCCTATGGCTACACCTTC
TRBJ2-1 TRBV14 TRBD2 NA CASSQARGGATNEQFF TGTGCCAGCAGCCAAGCCCGCGGGGGGGCTACCAATGAGCAGTTCTTC
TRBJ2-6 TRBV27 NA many CASGRIDSGANVLTF TGTGCCAGCGGACGGATAGACTCTGGGGCCAACGTCCTGACTTTC
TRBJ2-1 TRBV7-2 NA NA CASSPPENRFYNEQFF TGTGCCAGCAGCCCACCCGAAAACAGATTCTACAATGAGCAGTTCTTC
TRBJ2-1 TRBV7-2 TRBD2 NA CASSLDLAGGYEQFF TGTGCCAGCAGCTTAGACCTAGCGGGGGGGTATGAGCAGTTCTTC
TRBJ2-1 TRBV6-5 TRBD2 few CASQGLAGEPQFF TGTGCCAGCCAGGGACTAGCGGGGGAGCCGCAGTTCTTC
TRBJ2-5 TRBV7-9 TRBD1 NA CASSLTGTGNQETQYF TGTGCCAGCAGCTTAACCGGGACAGGGAATCAAGAGACCCAGTACTTC
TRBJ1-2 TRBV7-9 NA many CASSLQQGYGYTF TGTGCCAGCAGCTTACAACAGGGCTATGGCTACACCTTC
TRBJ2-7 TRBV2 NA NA CASSYDYEQYF TGTGCCAGCAGTTACGATTACGAGCAGTACTTC
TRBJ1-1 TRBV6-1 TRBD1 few CASSKDRAGGVTEAFF TGTGCCAGCAGTAAAGATAGGGCAGGGGGCGTCACTGAAGCTTTCTTT
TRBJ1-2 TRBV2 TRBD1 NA CVSKRTGATNYGYTF TGTGTCAGCAAAAGGACAGGGGCGACTAACTATGGCTACACCTTC
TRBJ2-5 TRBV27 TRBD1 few CASRNSSQGKTQYF TGTGCCAGCAGAAATTCATCACAGGGGAAGACCCAGTACTTC
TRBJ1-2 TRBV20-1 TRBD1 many CSARDPTGLLAGYTF TGCAGTGCTAGAGACCCGACAGGGCTATTGGCTGGCTACACCTTC
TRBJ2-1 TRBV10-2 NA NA CASSPGPYNKQFF TGCGCCAGCAGTCCGGGACCATACAATAAGCAGTTCTTC
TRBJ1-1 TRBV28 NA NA CASSTGTTNTEAFF TGTGCCAGCAGTACCGGGACCACGAACACTGAAGCTTTCTTT
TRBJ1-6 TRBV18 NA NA CASYHGLGSPLHF TGTGCCAGCTACCACGGATTAGGTTCACCCCTCCACTTT
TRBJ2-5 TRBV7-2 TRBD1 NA CASSGGQGETQYF TGTGCCAGCAGCGGGGGACAGGGGGAGACCCAGTACTTC
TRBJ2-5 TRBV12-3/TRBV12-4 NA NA CASSLRAGSRGLGVTQYF TGTGCCAGCAGTTTAAGGGCAGGGAGTCGAGGACTCGGAGTGACCCAGTACTTC
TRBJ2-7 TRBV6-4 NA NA CASSEDCSYNEQYF TGTGCCAGCAGTGAGGACTGCTCCTACAATGAGCAGTACTTC
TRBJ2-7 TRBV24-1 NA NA CATSDSGRLSHEQYF TGTGCCACCAGTGATTCGGGGAGGCTTTCCCACGAGCAGTACTTC
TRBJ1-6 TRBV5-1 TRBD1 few CASSLDRGGGSPLHF TGCGCCAGCAGCTTGGACAGGGGAGGTGGTTCACCCCTCCACTTT
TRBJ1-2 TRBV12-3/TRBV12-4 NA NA CASTPRREGGYTF TGTGCCAGCACCCCACGAAGGGAAGGTGGCTACACCTTC
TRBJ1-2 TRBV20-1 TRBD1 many CSARRTGGHGYTF TGCAGTGCTAGACGGACAGGGGGGCATGGCTACACCTTC
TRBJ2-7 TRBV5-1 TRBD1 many CASSLQGQGPYEQYF TGCGCCAGCAGCTTGCAAGGACAGGGACCCTACGAGCAGTACTTC
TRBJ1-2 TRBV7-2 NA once CASSCDARVYGYTF TGTGCCAGCAGCTGTGACGCCCGAGTCTATGGCTACACCTTC
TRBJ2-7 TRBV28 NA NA CASRRGWGVTYEQYF TGTGCCAGTAGGAGGGGGTGGGGGGTCACCTACGAGCAGTACTTC
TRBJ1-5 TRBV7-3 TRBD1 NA CASSSYSRDRGSQPQHF TGTGCCAGCAGCTCCTACTCCCGGGACAGGGGGTCTCAGCCCCAGCATTTT
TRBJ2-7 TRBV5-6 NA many CASSFRGAPRSYEQYF TGTGCCAGCAGCTTCCGGGGGGCCCCTCGGTCCTACGAGCAGTACTTC
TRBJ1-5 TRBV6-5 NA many CASSYRGTGNQPQHF TGTGCCAGCAGTTACAGGGGAACGGGCAATCAGCCCCAGCATTTT
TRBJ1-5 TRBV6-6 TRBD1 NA CASTSGTGFDQPQHF TGTGCCAGCACCTCCGGGACAGGGTTTGATCAGCCCCAGCATTTT
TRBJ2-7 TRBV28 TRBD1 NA CASSLAPGQGLYEQYF TGTGCCAGCAGCTTGGCCCCGGGACAGGGCCTCTACGAGCAGTACTTC
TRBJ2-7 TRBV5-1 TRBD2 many CASSPGLADYEQYF TGCGCCAGCAGCCCGGGACTAGCGGACTACGAGCAGTACTTC
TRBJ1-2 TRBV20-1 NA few CSGYRVMRGGYTF TGCAGTGGATACAGGGTAATGCGGGGAGGCTACACCTTC
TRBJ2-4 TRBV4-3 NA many CASSQDRVGEDIQYF TGCGCCAGCAGCCAAGATCGGGTAGGGGAGGACATTCAGTACTTC
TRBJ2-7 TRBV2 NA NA CASFRDPVYEQYF TGTGCCAGCTTCCGGGACCCCGTCTACGAGCAGTACTTC
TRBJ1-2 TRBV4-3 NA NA CASSQGTDNYGYTF TGCGCCAGCAGCCAAGGGACGGATAACTATGGCTACACCTTC
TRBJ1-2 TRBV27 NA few CASSLAGATGYTF TGTGCCAGCAGTTTGGCAGGGGCGACTGGCTACACCTTC
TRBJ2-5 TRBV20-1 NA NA CSARELGEEQYF TGCAGCGCTAGAGAATTGGGGGAAGAGCAGTACTTC
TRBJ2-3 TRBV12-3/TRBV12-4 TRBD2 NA CASSLDAPSGGADTQYF TGTGCCAGCAGTTTAGACGCCCCTAGCGGGGGGGCAGATACGCAGTATTTT
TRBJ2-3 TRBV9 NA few CASTPSEDTQYF TGTGCCAGCACCCCCTCGGAGGATACGCAGTATTTT
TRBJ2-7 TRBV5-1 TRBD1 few CASSWETGNHEQYF TGCGCCAGCAGCTGGGAGACAGGGAACCACGAGCAGTACTTC
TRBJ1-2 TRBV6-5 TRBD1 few CASSSRTGLHGYTF TGTGCCAGCAGCTCTCGGACAGGGTTACATGGCTACACCTTC
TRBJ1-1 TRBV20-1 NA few CSGSTGSNTEAFF TGCAGTGGGTCGACAGGCTCGAACACTGAAGCTTTCTTT
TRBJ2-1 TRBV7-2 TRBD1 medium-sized CASSRTGVEQFF TGTGCCAGCAGCCGGACAGGGGTTGAGCAGTTCTTC
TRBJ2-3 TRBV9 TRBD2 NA CASSVGLAGAITDTQYF TGTGCCAGCAGCGTTGGACTAGCGGGGGCGATCACAGATACGCAGTATTTT
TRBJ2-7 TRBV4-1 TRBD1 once CASSLGPRQGRRNEQYF TGCGCCAGCAGCCTCGGCCCTCGACAGGGAAGGCGGAATGAGCAGTACTTC
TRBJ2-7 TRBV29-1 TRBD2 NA CSVRRLAGVAHYEQYF TGCAGCGTTCGGAGGCTAGCGGGAGTCGCACACTACGAGCAGTACTTC
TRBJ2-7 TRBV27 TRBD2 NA CATYGLAGGPGYEQYF TGTGCCACCTATGGACTAGCGGGGGGGCCGGGCTACGAGCAGTACTTC
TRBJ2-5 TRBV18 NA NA CASSPVSDQETQYF TGTGCCAGCTCACCAGTAAGTGATCAAGAGACCCAGTACTTC
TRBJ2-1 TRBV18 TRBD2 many CASSPIRQRGSYNEQFF TGTGCCAGCTCACCCATCCGTCAGCGGGGGTCCTACAATGAGCAGTTCTTC
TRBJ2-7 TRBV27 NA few CASSSFGAPYEQYF TGTGCCAGCAGTTCCTTCGGGGCCCCCTACGAGCAGTACTTC
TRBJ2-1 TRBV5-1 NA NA CASSGIGEQFF TGCGCCAGCAGCGGTATAGGTGAGCAGTTCTTC